This entry features one TCR beta chain sequence. With 5 bases clipped from V and 4 bases from J, the junction kept 13 bases outside the gene matches. This CDR3 has 16 amino acids. Stable disease denoted Graves' hyperthyroidism without ophthalmopathy progression within 18 months. The data stem from a study of T cells in Graves' hyperthyroidism and ophthalmopathy. Researchers amplified the TCR beta CDR3 regions from RNA transcripts. With the HTBI primer set, the TCR CDR3 went through a first round of RT-PCR. TCRdb itself ran the multiplex PCR reads through MiXCR, one entry per CDR3 protein. The profile shows 96,000 or so distinct CDR3 sequences, over 50% of them singletons.

The source of this sequence is a woman aged 40 to 55 with Graves' hyperthyroidism. The sample taken for sequencing was blood. The V call is TRBV7-1, the J call TRBJ2-7, with 8 bases matching TRBD1. TRBV7-1 is labeled an ORF, and its function is uncertain. The CDR3 is CASSRWTGHILYEQYF. CDR3 bases: TGTGCCAGCAGCCGTTGGACAGGGCATATCTTGTACGAGCAGTACTTC.